The rows below give T cell receptor beta chains drawn from one sample of a study of human T cells and chemical hapten exposure. TCRdb reanalysed the RACE reads using MiXCR and keeps one entry per CDR3 protein. The sample yields around 360,000 distinct CDR3 sequences, 6% to 7% seen once. The input for sequencing was whole blood, taken in connection with sensitization to the hapten diphenylcyclopropenone (DPC). The receptors come from a woman aged 18-29 years with alopecia areata. Some clones in this sample may be carry-over from other donors' samples. Each CDR3 is given with its conserved first and last residue.

J | V | CDR3
TRBJ1-2 | TRBV29-1 | CSVGNLYGYTF
TRBJ1-1 | TRBV6-2/TRBV6-3 | CASSYSNRGTEAFF
TRBJ2-5 | TRBV4-2 | CASSQGDKRKETQYF
TRBJ1-2 | TRBV27 | CASSLDREFNYGYTF
TRBJ1-1 | TRBV6-2/TRBV6-3 | CASSYLGQFEAFF
TRBJ2-1 | TRBV7-2 | CATMLAGDHNEQFF
TRBJ2-3 | TRBV27 | CASSFRPPGTSGGAGADTQYF
TRBJ1-2 | TRBV9 | CASSVEGTVDYGYTF
TRBJ1-4 | TRBV7-9 | CASSSQGSNEKLFF
TRBJ2-5 | TRBV6-1 | CASKDSPKETQYF
TRBJ2-7 | TRBV4-3 | CASSRDTNYEQYF
TRBJ2-1 | TRBV9 | CASSVVSSRVEQFF
TRBJ1-2 | TRBV6-5 | CASSSWGGNYGYTF
TRBJ2-1 | TRBV20-1 | CSAQTSGDYNEQFF
TRBJ2-7 | TRBV20-1 | CSAGKDTYEQYF
TRBJ2-2 | TRBV4-2 | CASSQDWGANTGELFF
TRBJ2-5 | TRBV3-1 | CASSQDGTDLQETQYF
TRBJ1-1 | TRBV4-3 | CASSQLTDDGPNTEAFF
TRBJ2-7 | TRBV20-1 | CSARHLEQHYEQYF
TRBJ1-6 | TRBV7-2 | CASSLLRGPLHF
TRBJ1-1 | TRBV20-1 | CSANRGGLGTEAFF
TRBJ2-6 | TRBV4-3 | CASSLATRGRITGANVLTF
TRBJ2-3 | TRBV20-1 | CSANRGGQDTQYF
TRBJ1-6 | TRBV18 | CASSPLPTGSSYNSPLHF
TRBJ2-1 | TRBV28 | CASSRGTSGADEQFF
TRBJ1-1 | TRBV28 | CASSLYSSRTEAFF
TRBJ1-6 | TRBV6-5 | CASSKGHHVYNSPLHF
TRBJ2-3 | TRBV20-1 | CSASKTRGGPPSTDTQYF
TRBJ1-4 | TRBV4-2 | CASSRDRSTNEKLFF
TRBJ1-2 | TRBV15 | CATSRELMTGHGYTF
TRBJ2-6 | TRBV7-3 | CASSLTGPPPTLGANVLTF
TRBJ1-2 | TRBV6-2/TRBV6-3 | CASSNSGNYGYTF
TRBJ1-1 | TRBV5-1 | CASSLGPEAFF
TRBJ1-5 | TRBV10-3 | CAISESDRVNQPQHF
TRBJ1-3 | TRBV2 | CASSWDPNSGNTIYF
TRBJ1-5 | TRBV12-3/TRBV12-4 | CASSQGAQPQHF
TRBJ2-7 | TRBV2 | CASRADGGYEQYF